This entry lists 7 T cell receptor beta chains sequenced from one sample in a study of T cell clonality in common variable immunodeficiency. Profiling relied on immunoSEQ multiplex PCR, and the TCRdb table lists in-frame clones only, not all of them. This sample carries 35,000 to 50,000 clones, none of them present only once. Sequencing input: peripheral blood mononuclear cells. The receptor set was obtained from a person aged 18 to 75 in good health.

This clone has more than one count but fewer than ten. Read data end 3 residues before the CDR3 end; the end is taken from the germline J gene. J is TRBJ2-1 and V is TRBV18; a possible D gene is TRBD1 (6 bases). The CDR3 is 13 amino acids. V was pared by 0 bases and J by 8 bases, with 8 bases between. CDR1 is KGHSH, CDR2 LQKENI, per germline. CDR3 residues: CASSPPSGDEQFF. The DNA read from the CDR3 is TGTGCCAGCTCACCACCGTCAGGGGATGAG.

This clone appeared many times. The read falls 3 residues short of the CDR3 end, and the missing part is taken from the germline J gene. The genes are TRBV6-1 and TRBJ2-2; weak D call: TRBD1 (5 bases). Germline V gene sequence: CDR1 MNHNS, CDR2 SASEGT. The ends were cut back, 1 base at V and 1 base at J, with 13 bases in the middle. The CDR3 has 17 residues. CDR3 DNA (partial): TGTGCCAGCAGTGAAGAGGATCCAGGGCGGAACACCGGGGAG. It translates to CASSEEDPGRNTGE. The whole CDR3 protein is CASSEEDPGRNTGELFF.

This clone was seen many times. The CDR3 is CASGLVGARGRDNEQFF. The CDR3 bases that were read are TGTGCTAGTGGTTTGGTAGGGGCGAGGGGCAGGGACAATGAG. The chain links TRBV12-5 to TRBJ2-1; D may match TRBD1 or TRBD2 (5 bases each). The CDR3 goes on 3 residues after the read ends, and that part is filled in from the germline J gene. Germline V gene data show CDR1 as LGHNT and CDR2 as FRNRAP. The CDR3 consists of 17 residues. V was pared by 0 bases and J by 5 bases, with 17 bases between.

This clone was observed many times. The CDR3 end falls 3 residues outside the read, so it is completed with the germline J gene. The chain is built from TRBV5-1 and TRBJ1-2, with a possible D match to TRBD1 (5 bases). The germline gives CDR1 SGHRS, CDR2 YFSETQ. Trimming cost V 3 bases and J 2 bases, with 14 bases left between them. This CDR3 contains 15 residues. The CDR3: CASSSQGHLNYGYTF. The CDR3 bases that were read are TGCGCCAGCAGCTCCCAAGGACATTTAAACTATGGC.

In this sample, this clone turned up many times. Read data end 3 residues before the CDR3 end; the end is taken from the germline J gene. V is TRBV20-1 and J is TRBJ2-7; 7 bases match TRBD1. Germline V gene data show CDR1 as DFQATT and CDR2 as SNEGSKA (reference sequence). The CDR3 has 14 amino acids. J gave up 4 bases and V 1 base, and 7 bases lay outside the gene matches. The chain's CDR3 is CSARGDRAAYEQYF. The sequenced part of the CDR3 DNA is TGCAGTGCTAGAGGGGACAGAGCGGCATACGAG.

This clone was counted ten times or more. Read sequence stops 3 residues before the CDR3 end, and the germline J gene provides the missing end. This chain connects TRBV10-3 to TRBJ1-3; D gene ambiguous. This CDR3 spans 13 amino acids. The germline V and J ends were trimmed by 6 bases and 0 bases, with 6 bases remaining between them. CDR1 is ENHRY, CDR2 SYGVKD, per germline. The CDR3 DNA, read in part, is TGTGCCATCAGAGCCATCTCTGGAAACACC. Protein: CAIRAISGNT. The whole CDR3 is CAIRAISGNTIYF.

This clone was seen at least ten times. The read gets to within 3 residues of the CDR3 end, and the germline J gene fills in the rest. The gene calls are TRBV13 and TRBJ2-7; D is uncertain. This CDR3 spans 14 amino acids. V was clipped by 4 bases and J by 4 bases, with 14 bases between them. CDR1 is PRHDT and CDR2 is FYEKMQ in the germline V gene (reference sequence). CDR3 sequence: CASSSYSPGYEQYF. The covered CDR3 bases are TGTGCCAGCAGCTCATACAGCCCAGGATACGAG.